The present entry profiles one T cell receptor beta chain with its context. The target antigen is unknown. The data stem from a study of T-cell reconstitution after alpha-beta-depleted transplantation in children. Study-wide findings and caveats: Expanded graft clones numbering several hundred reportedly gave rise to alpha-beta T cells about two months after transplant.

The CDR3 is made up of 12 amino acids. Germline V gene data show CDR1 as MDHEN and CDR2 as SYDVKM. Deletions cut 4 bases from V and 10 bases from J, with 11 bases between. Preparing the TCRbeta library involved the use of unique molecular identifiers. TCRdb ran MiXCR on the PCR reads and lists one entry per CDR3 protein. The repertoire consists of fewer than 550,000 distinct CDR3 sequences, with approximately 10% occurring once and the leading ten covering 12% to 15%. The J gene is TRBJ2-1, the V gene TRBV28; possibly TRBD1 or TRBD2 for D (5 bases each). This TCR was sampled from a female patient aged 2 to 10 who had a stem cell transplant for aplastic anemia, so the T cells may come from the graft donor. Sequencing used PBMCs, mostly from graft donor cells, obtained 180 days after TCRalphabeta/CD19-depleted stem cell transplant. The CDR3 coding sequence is TGTGCCAGCAGTTGGGGGTTCAGAGAGCAGTTCTTC. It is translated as CASSWGFREQFF.